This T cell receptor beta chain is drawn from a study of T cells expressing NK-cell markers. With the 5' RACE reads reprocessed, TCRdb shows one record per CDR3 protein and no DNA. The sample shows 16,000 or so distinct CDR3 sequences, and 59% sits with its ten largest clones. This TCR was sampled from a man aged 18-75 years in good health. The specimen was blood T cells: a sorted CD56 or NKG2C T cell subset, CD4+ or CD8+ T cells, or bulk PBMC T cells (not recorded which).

The CDR3 loop reads CASSPAGYGNEKLFF. The J gene is TRBJ1-4, the V gene TRBV7-6. Germline lookup yields CDR1 SGHVS and CDR2 FNYEAQ. The CDR3 loop spans 15 amino acids.